This TCR beta chain was captured by sequencing in a study of beta chain features in type 1 diabetes. Study observations and caveats: Type 1 diabetes patients had fewer VDJ junction insertions and more deletions. Among all four CD4+ subsets, Type 1 diabetes patients had TCRB CDR3s that were moderately but significantly shorter.

What was sequenced were expressed TCRB transcripts, since all of the isolated RNA had been reverse transcribed. TCRdb's copy holds only in-frame clones and misses some; the assay was immunoSEQ multiplex PCR. The table lists approximately 160,000 clones, 10% to 13% of them singletons. For this clone: Its target is unknown.

The CDR3 consists of 15 residues. CDR1 and CDR2 from the germline V gene are MNHEY and SVGAGI. Trimming cost V 6 bases and J 6 bases; bases outside gene matches: 8. This clonotype was sampled from a man aged 25-45 years with type 1 diabetes. This sequence joins TRBV6-5 and TRBJ2-1, with 10 nucleotides matching TRBD2. The sequenced sample was central memory CD4+ T cells from blood. The CDR3 DNA reads as TGTGCCAGCAGGGCCGGGACTAGCGCGTCCAATGAGCAGTTCTTC. Protein: CASRAGTSASNEQFF.